These 3 T cell receptor beta chains were all obtained from the same sample, sequenced in a study of cytomegalovirus exposure and HLA in healthy donors. The PCR made use of 60 Vbeta and 13 Jbeta primers. The table came from immunoSEQ multiplex PCR; TCRdb's copy has only in-frame clones and leaves some out. The table for this sample gives about 160,000 clones. The sequencing input was PBMCs. The source is a woman aged 60 to 75 in good health and CMV-seronegative.

The rearrangement joins TRBV29-1 to TRBJ1-2; D call uncertain. V was clipped by 1 base and J by 2 bases, with 11 bases between them. The CDR3 spans 14 residues. The germline V gene encodes CDR1 SQVTM and CDR2 ANQGSEA. The CDR3 loop reads CSVEGTPKNYGYTF. CDR3 coding DNA: TGCAGCGTTGAAGGTACACCAAAGAACTATGGCTACACCTTC. The full variable domain, completed using reference TRBV29-1 and TRBJ1-2, is SAVISQKPSRDICQRGTSLTIQCQVDSQVTMMFWYRQQPGQSLTLIATANQGSEATYESGFVIDKFPISRPNLTFSTLTVSNMSPEDSSIYLCSVEGTPKNYGYTFGSGTRLTVV.

The rearrangement links TRBV2 to TRBJ2-4; D is perhaps TRBD1 (5 bases). The ends were cut back, 5 bases at V and 11 bases at J, with 13 bases in the middle. Germline assignment: CDR1 SNHLY and CDR2 FYNNEI. This CDR3 region has 12 residues. Here the CDR3 reads CASSSDSHLQYF. DNA of the CDR3: TGTGCCAGCAGTTCCGACAGTCACCTTCAGTACTTC.

The chain carries TRBV7-9 and TRBJ2-1, with a possible D match to TRBD2 (5 bases). V was trimmed by 0 bases and J by 5 bases, leaving 11 bases between them. The germline gives CDR1 SEHNR, CDR2 FQNEAQ (reference sequence). This CDR3 comprises 15 residues. DNA for the CDR3: TGTGCCAGCAGCTTAGCAAGCGGCAATCACAATGAGCAGTTCTTC. Encoded protein: CASSLASGNHNEQFF.